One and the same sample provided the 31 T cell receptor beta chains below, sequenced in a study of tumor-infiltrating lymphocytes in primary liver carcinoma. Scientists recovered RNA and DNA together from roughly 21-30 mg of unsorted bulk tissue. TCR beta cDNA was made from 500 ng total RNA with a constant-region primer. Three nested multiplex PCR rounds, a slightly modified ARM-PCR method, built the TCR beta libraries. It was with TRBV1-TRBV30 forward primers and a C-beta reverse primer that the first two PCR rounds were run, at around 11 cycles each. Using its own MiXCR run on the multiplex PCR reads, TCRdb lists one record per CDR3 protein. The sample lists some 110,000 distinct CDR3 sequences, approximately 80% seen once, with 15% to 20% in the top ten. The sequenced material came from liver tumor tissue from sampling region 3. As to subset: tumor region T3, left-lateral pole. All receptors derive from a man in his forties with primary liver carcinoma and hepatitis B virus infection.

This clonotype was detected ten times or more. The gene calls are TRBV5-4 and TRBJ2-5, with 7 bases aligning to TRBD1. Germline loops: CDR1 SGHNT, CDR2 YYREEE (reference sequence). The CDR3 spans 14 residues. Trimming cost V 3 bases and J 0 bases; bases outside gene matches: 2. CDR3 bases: TGTGCCAGCAGCTCGACAGGGAACCAAGAGACCCAGTACTTC. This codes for CASSSTGNQETQYF.

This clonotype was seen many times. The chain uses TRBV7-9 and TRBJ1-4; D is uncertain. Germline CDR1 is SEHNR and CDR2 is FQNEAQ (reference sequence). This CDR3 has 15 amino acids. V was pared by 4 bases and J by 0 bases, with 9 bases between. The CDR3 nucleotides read TGTGCCAGCAGCTCCTGGCTAGCAACTAATGAAAAACTGTTTTTT. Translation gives CASSSWLATNEKLFF.

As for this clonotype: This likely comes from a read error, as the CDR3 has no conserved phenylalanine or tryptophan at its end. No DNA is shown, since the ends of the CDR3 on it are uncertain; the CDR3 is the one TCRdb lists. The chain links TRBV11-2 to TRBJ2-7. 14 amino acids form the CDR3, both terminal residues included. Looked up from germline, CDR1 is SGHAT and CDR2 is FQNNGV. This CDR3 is CASSANRNSYEQYL.

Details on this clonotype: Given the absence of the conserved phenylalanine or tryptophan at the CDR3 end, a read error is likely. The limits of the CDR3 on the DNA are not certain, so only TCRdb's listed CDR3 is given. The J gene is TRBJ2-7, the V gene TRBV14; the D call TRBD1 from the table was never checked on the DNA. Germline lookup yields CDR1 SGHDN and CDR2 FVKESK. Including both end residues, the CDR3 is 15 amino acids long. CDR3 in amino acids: CASSRPGQGSYEQYS.

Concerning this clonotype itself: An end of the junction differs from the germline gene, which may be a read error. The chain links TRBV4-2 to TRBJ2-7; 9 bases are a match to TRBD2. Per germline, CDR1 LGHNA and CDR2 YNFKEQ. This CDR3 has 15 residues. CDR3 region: CASSQEASGTGGRYF. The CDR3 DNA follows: TGTGCCAGCAGTCAAGAGGCTAGCGGGACGGGCGGGCGGTACTTC.

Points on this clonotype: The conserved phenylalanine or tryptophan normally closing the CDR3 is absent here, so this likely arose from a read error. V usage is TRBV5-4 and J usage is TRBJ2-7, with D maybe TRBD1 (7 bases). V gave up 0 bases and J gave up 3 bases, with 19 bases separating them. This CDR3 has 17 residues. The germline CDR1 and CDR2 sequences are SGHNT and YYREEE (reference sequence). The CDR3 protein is CASSLEAVPGGIYEQYS. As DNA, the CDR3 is TGTGCCAGCAGCTTGGAGGCGGTCCCAGGGGGGATCTACGAGCAGTACTCC.

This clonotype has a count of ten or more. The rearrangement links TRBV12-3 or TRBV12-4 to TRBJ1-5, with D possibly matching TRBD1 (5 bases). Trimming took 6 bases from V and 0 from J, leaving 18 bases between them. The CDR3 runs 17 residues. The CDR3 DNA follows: TGTGCCAGCAGCCGCCTTTCAGGGAGCAATAGCAATCAGCCCCAGCATTTT. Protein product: CASSRLSGSNSNQPQHF.

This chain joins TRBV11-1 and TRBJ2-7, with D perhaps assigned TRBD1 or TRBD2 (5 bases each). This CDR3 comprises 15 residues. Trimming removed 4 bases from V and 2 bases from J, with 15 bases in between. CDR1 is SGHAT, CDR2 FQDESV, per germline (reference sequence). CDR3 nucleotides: TGTGCCAGCAGCTCACCTCGGGACCCCACCTACGAGCAGTACTTC. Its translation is CASSSPRDPTYEQYF.

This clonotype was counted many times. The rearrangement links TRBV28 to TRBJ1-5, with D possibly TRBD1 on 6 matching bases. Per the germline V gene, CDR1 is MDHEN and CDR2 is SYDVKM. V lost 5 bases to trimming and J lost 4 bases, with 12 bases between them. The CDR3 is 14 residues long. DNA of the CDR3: TGTGCCAGCAGTAGAGGACAGACAAATCAGCCCCAGCATTTT. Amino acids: CASSRGQTNQPQHF.

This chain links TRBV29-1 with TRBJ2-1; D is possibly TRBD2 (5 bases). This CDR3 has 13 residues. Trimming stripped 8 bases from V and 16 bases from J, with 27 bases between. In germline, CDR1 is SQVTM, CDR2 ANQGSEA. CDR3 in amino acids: CSLVWAQSGERFF. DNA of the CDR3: TGCAGCCTTGTCTGGGCCCAGAGCGGTGAGCGATTCTTC.

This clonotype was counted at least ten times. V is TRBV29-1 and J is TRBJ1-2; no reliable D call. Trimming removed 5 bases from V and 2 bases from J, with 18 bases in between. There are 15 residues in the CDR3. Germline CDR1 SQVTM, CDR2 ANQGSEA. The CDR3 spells CSVMSAGKRNYGYTF. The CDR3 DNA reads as TGCAGCGTTATGAGTGCGGGGAAGAGGAACTATGGCTACACCTTC.

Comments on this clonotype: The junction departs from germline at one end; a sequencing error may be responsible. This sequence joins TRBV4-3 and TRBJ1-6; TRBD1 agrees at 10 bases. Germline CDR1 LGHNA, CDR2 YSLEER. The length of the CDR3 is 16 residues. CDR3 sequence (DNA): TGTGCCAGCAGCTCCTGGGACAGGGGAAGGAATTCACACCTCAACTTT. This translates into CASSSWDRGRNSHLNF.

The CDR3 DNA follows: TGTGCCAGCAGTACGACGGGGGTTTCGTCCCTCCACTTT. Protein: CASSTTGVSSLHF. V usage is TRBV6-6 and J usage is TRBJ1-6, with a weak D call TRBD1 (5 bases). CDR3 size: 13 residues. V was clipped by 5 bases and J by 14 bases, with 16 bases between them. Germline CDR1 MNHNY, CDR2 SVGAGI (reference sequence).

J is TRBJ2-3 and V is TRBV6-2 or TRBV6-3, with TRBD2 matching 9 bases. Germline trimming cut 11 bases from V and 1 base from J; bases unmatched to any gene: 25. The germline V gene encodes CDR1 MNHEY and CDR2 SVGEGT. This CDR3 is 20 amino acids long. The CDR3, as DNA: TGTGCCGGCCTACTAGGCCCTAGCGGGAACGTCCCCACTGGCACAGATACGCAGTATTTT. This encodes CAGLLGPSGNVPTGTDTQYF.

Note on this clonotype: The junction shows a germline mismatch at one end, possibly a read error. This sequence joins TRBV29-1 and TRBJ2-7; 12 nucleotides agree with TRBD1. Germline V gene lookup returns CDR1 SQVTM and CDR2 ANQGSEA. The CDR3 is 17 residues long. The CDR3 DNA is TGCAGCGCTGAATTCTCGGCCCGGGACAGGGGGCTTCTCGAGCAATACTTC. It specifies CSAEFSARDRGLLEQYF.

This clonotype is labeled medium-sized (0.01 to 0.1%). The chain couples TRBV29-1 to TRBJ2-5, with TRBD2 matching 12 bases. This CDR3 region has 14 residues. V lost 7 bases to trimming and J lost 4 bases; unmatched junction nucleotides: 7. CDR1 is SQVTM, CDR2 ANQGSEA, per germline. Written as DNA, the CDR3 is TGCAGCGGTATACTAGCGGGAGGAGTAGAGACCCAGTACTTC. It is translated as CSGILAGGVETQYF.

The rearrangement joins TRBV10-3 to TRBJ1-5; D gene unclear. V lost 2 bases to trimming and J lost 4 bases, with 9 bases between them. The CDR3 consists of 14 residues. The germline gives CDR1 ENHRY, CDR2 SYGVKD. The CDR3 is CAISELEANQPQHF. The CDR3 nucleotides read TGTGCCATCAGTGAGCTTGAAGCGAATCAGCCCCAGCATTTT.

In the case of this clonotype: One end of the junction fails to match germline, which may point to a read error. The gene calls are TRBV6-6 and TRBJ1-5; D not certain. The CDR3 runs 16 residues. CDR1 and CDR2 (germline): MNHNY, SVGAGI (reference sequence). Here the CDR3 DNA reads TGTGCCAGCAGATACTCAACGGTGATGAGCAATCAGCCCCAGCATTTT. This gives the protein CASRYSTVMSNQPQHF.

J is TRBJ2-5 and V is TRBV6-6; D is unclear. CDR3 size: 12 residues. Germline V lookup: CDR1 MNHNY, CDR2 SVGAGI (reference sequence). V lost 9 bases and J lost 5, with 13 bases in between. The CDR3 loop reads CASSPAAETQYF. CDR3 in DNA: TGTGCCAGTAGCCCTGCCGCGGAGACCCAGTACTTC.

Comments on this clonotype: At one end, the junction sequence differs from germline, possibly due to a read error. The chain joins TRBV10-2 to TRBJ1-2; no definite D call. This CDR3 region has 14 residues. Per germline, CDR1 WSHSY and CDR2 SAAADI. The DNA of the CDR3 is TGCGCCAGCAGTGGGCAGTGGATGAACTATGGCTGCACCTTC. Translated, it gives CASSGQWMNYGCTF.

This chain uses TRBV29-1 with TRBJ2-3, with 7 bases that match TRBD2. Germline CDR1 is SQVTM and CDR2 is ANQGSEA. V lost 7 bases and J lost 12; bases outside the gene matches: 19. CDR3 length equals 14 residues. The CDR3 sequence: CSGIQIAGTDAQYF. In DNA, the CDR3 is TGCAGCGGGATTCAAATAGCGGGCACAGATGCACAGTATTTT.

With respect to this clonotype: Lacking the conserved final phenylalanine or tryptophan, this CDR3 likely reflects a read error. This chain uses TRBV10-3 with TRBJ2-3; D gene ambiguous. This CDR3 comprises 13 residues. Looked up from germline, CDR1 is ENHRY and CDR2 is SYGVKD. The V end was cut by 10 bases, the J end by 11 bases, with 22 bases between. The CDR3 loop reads CATRGGPSEQQYS. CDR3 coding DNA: TGTGCCACCAGAGGTGGTCCTAGTGAGCAGCAGTATTCT.

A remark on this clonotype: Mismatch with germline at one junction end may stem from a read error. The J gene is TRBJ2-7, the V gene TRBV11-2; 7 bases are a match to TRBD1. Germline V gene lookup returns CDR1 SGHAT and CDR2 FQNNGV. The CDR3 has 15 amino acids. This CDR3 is CASSLRCTGDNEQCF. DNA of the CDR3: TGTGCCAGCAGCTTACGATGTACAGGGGACAACGAGCAGTGCTTC.

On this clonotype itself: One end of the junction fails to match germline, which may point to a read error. The CDR3 is CATSYSTSTYEQYF. CDR3 in DNA: TGTGCCACCAGTTACTCGACTAGCACCTACGAGCAGTACTTC. The chain combines TRBV6-2 or TRBV6-3 with TRBJ2-7; 7 nucleotides line up with TRBD2. Germline-derived CDR1 and CDR2 are MNHEY and SVGEGT. The CDR3 runs to 14 residues.

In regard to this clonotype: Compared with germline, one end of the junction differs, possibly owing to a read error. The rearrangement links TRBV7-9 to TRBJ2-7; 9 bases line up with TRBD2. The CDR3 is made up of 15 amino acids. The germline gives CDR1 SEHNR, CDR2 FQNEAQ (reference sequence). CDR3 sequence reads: CASSLAAGGLYEQCF. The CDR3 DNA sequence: TGTGCCAGCAGCTTAGCAGCGGGAGGCCTCTACGAGCAGTGTTTC.

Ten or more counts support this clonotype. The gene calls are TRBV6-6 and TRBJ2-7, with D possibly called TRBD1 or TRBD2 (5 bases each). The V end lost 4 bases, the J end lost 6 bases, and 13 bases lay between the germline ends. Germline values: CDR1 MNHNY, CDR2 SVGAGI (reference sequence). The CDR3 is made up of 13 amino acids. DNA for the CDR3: TGTGCCAGCAGTTCCGGGACGGCCACCGAGCAGTACTTC. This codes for CASSSGTATEQYF.

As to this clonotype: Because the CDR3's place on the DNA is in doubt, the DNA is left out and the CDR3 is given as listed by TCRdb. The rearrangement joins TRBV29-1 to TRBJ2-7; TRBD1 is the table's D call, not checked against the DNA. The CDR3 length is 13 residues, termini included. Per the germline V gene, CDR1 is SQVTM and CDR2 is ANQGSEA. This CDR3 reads CSVGQGAIGELYF.

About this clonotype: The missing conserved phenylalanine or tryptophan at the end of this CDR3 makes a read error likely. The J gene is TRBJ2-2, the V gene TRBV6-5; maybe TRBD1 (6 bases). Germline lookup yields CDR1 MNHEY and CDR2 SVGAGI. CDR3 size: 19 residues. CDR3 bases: TGTACCAGCAGTTACTCGAGGCCGGGACATGCCCTAGGCACCGGGGAGCTGTTTTCT. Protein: CTSSYSRPGHALGTGELFS.

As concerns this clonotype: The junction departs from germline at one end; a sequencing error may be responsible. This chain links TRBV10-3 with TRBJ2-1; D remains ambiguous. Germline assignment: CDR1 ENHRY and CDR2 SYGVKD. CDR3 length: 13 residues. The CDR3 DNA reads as TGTGCCATCCGAGTGACTCAAGGCAATGAGCAGTTCTTT. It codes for CAIRVTQGNEQFF.

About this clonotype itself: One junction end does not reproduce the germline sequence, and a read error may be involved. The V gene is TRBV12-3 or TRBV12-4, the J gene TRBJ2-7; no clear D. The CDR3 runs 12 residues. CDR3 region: CGSSPSPNEQYF. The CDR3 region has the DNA TGTGGCAGCAGTCCGAGCCCGAACGAGCAGTACTTT.

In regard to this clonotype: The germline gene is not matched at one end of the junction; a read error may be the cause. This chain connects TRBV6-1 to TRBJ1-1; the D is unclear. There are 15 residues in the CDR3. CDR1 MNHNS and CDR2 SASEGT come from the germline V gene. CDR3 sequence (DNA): TGTGCCAGCTATGTGGTGGCGCGTGCGGTTGGCGTACCTTACTTT. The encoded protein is CASYVVARAVGVPYF.